This TCR beta chain was identified in a study of identical twins. Template switching, a step in the protocol, added a universal primer site, and cDNA carried unique molecular identifiers. One entry per CDR3 protein results from TCRdb running MiXCR on the 5' RACE reads. Of around 250,000 distinct CDR3 sequences listed, around 6.6% are singletons. Germline CDR1 and CDR2: SGHDT and YYEEEE. V was clipped by 4 bases and J by 4 bases, with 15 bases between them. The CDR3 is 15 amino acids. These data also formed part of another study, on yellow fever vaccine responses in identical twins. That source reports: Twins reportedly mounted vaccine T cell responses that seemed partly convergent, partly personalized.

The chain combines TRBV5-6 with TRBJ2-1; TRBD2 might be the D (5 bases). The sequencing sample was made of memory (CD45RO+) T cells sorted from blood. The source of this sequence is a woman aged 18-29 years in good health. CDR3 coding DNA: TGTGCCAGCAGCCTACTCCGTCCGGGGTACAATGAGCAGTTCTTC. Translated, it gives CASSLLRPGYNEQFF.